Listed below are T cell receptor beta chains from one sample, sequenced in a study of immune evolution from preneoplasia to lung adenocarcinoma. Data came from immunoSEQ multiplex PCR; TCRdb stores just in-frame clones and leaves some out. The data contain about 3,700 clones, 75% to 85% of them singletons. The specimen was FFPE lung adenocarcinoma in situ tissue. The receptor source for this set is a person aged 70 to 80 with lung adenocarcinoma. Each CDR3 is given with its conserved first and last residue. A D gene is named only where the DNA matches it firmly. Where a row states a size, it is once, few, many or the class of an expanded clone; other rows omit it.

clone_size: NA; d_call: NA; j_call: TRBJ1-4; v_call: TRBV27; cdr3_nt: TGTGCCGCCGGGGTTCCGACTTTGGAACTGTTTTTT; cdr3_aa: CAAGVPTLELFF
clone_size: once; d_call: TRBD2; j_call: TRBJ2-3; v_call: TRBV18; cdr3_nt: TGTGCCAGCTCTCGGACTAGCGGACCAAGCACAGATACGCAGTATTTT; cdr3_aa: CASSRTSGPSTDTQYF
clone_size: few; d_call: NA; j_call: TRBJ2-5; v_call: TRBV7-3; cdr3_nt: TGTGCCAGCAGCTTATATGGGTCTCAAGAGACCCAGTACTTC; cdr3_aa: CASSLYGSQETQYF
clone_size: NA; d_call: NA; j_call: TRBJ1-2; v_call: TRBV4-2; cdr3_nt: TGTGCCAGCAGCCAAGATTTGTTCAGGGGTGGGGGGTATGGCTACACCTTC; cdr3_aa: CASSQDLFRGGGYGYTF
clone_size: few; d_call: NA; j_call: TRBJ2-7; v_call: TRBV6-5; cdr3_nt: TGTGCCAGCAGTTACTCGAAGCGATACGGGTACGAGCAGTACTTC; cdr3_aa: CASSYSKRYGYEQYF
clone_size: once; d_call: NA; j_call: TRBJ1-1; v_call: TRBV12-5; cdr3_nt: TGTGCTAGTGGTACTTTGATCACTGAAGCTTTCTTT; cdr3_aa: CASGTLITEAFF
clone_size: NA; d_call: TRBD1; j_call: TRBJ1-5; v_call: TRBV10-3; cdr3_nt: TGTGCCATCAGTGGACAGGGGGCGAGACAGGAGCCCCAGCATTTT; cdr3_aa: CAISGQGARQEPQHF
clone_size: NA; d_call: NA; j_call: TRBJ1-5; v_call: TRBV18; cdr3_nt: TGTGCCAGCTCACCGGACGGGAAAAGCAATCAGCCCCAGCATTTT; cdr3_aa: CASSPDGKSNQPQHF
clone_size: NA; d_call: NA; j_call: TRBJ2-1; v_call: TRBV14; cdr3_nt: TGTGCCAGCAGCCAAGAGGGGGTTTTGCAGTTCTTC; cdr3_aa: CASSQEGVLQFF
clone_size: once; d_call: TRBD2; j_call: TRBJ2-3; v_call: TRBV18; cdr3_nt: TGTGCCAGCTCACCAAGGACTAGCGTGGATACGCAGTATTTT; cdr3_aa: CASSPRTSVDTQYF
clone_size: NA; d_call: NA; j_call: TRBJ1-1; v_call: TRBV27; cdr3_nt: TGTGCCTCCGGGCAACCAGGGAGTACACGGGCTTTCTTT; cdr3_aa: CASGQPGSTRAFF